A single sample is the source of the 28 T cell receptor beta chains below, sequenced in a study of CD8 T cells in Susac syndrome. cDNA came from approximately 0.5 to 1 ug RNA primed by random hexamers. TCRdb fed the immunoSEQ multiplex PCR reads into MiXCR, producing one record per CDR3 protein. This repertoire shows around 280,000 distinct CDR3 sequences, about 92% found once; its top ten account for around 0.07%. Sequenced sample: CD4+ T cells from PBMCs. All receptors derive from a human donor with multiple sclerosis.

The rearrangement uses TRBV5-6 and TRBJ2-5; D is possibly TRBD1 (5 bases). Trimming pared 0 bases from V and 2 bases from J, leaving 11 bases between. Germline V gives CDR1 SGHDT, CDR2 YYEEEE. The CDR3 is 15 residues long. The CDR3 bases are TGTGCCAGCAGCTTGGTAGGGGCAGGGCAAGAGACCCAGTACTTC. Translating it yields CASSLVGAGQETQYF.

This chain's CDR3 is CSFSPGADQPQHF. CDR3 in DNA: TGCAGCTTCTCCCCCGGGGCCGATCAGCCCCAGCATTTT. This rearrangement joins TRBV29-1 to TRBJ1-5, with TRBD1 as a possible D gene (5 bases). The CDR3 has 13 amino acids. Trimming cost V 8 bases and J 5 bases, with 16 bases left between them. The V gene's germline CDR1 is SQVTM and CDR2 ANQGSEA.

The CDR3 is CASSSGDSINEQFF. The DNA for the CDR3 is TGTGCCAGTAGTTCCGGGGACAGTATCAATGAGCAGTTCTTC. This chain links TRBV19 with TRBJ2-1; TRBD1 agrees at 7 bases. V shed 5 bases, J shed 6 bases, and the junction held 7 bases outside the gene matches. CDR1 and CDR2 (germline): LNHDA, SQIVND (reference sequence). The CDR3 consists of 14 residues.

The CDR3, as DNA: TGTGCCAGCAGCGTCGATAGCGCTGGGGGGGAGCTGTTTTTT. It encodes CASSVDSAGGELFF. This chain links TRBV7-2 with TRBJ2-2; TRBD2 is a possible D gene (5 bases). The CDR3 has 14 amino acids. With 5 bases removed from V and 8 bases from J, the gap between germline ends came to 15 bases. Per the germline V gene, CDR1 is SGHTA and CDR2 is FQGNSA.

This chain joins TRBV11-2 and TRBJ2-7; TRBD1 agrees at 10 bases. The CDR3 runs to 15 residues. With 7 bases clipped from V and 1 base from J, the junction kept 7 bases outside the gene matches. The germline gives CDR1 SGHAT, CDR2 FQNNGV. The CDR3 here is CASTWDRGPSYEQYF. DNA of the CDR3: TGTGCCAGCACCTGGGACAGGGGCCCTTCCTACGAGCAGTACTTC.

The chain couples TRBV27 to TRBJ1-5, with 11 bases identical to TRBD1. CDR3 length: 16 amino acids. CDR1 is MNHEY and CDR2 is SMNVEV in the germline V gene (reference sequence). J lost 3 bases, V lost 6 bases, and 7 bases had no gene match. CDR3 residues: CASSPWTGGPNQPQHF. The CDR3 coding sequence is TGTGCCAGCAGCCCCTGGACAGGGGGCCCCAATCAGCCCCAGCATTTT.

The chain links TRBV20-1 to TRBJ2-1; the D gene is possibly TRBD2 (6 bases). CDR1 and CDR2 from the germline V gene are DFQATT and SNEGSKA (reference sequence). Trimming removed 4 bases at V and 0 bases at J, with 13 bases between. The CDR3 loop spans 15 amino acids. For the CDR3, the DNA is TGCAGTGCTACCGCGGGACTTACCTCCTACAATGAGCAGTTCTTC. This sequence encodes CSATAGLTSYNEQFF.

The J gene is TRBJ2-2, the V gene TRBV7-2; no clear D gene. This CDR3 has 15 amino acids. V lost 1 base to trimming and J lost 2 bases, with 8 bases between them. CDR1 is SGHTA and CDR2 is FQGNSA in the germline V gene. This CDR3 reads CASSLGRPNTGELFF. The CDR3 DNA sequence: TGTGCCAGCAGCTTAGGCCGGCCCAACACCGGGGAGCTGTTTTTT.

V and J are TRBV29-1 and TRBJ1-2; D might be TRBD1 (5 bases). Per germline, CDR1 SQVTM and CDR2 ANQGSEA. V lost 4 bases, J lost 4 bases, and 13 bases lay in between. The CDR3 has 13 amino acids. The chain's CDR3 is CSVANAQGYGYTF. The CDR3 region has the DNA TGCAGCGTTGCAAATGCCCAGGGCTATGGCTACACCTTC.

The V call is TRBV2, the J call TRBJ2-1; a possible D gene is TRBD1 (6 bases). Trimming pared 7 bases from V and 11 bases from J, leaving 15 bases between. This CDR3 is 12 amino acids long. In germline, CDR1 is SNHLY, CDR2 FYNNEI. CDR3 residues: CASTTEGVQQFF. CDR3 DNA sequence: TGTGCCAGCACAACTGAGGGGGTTCAGCAGTTCTTC.

The chain joins TRBV10-3 to TRBJ2-5; tentatively, D is TRBD2 (6 bases). The germline CDR1 and CDR2 sequences are ENHRY and SYGVKD. V was trimmed by 6 bases and J by 2 bases, leaving 10 bases between them. This CDR3 has 13 residues. The CDR3: CAIRAGLQETQYF. The CDR3 region has the DNA TGTGCCATCAGGGCGGGATTACAAGAGACCCAGTACTTC.

The chain links TRBV13 to TRBJ2-7; D call uncertain. CDR3 size: 11 residues. With 2 bases removed from V and 5 bases from J, the gap between germline ends came to 4 bases. Germline CDR1 reads PRHDT; CDR2 reads FYEKMQ (reference sequence). Here the CDR3 DNA reads TGTGCCAGCAGCTTAAGCCACGAGCAGTACTTC. Translated: CASSLSHEQYF.

The V and J genes are TRBV24-1 and TRBJ2-3, with unresolved D. The germline V gene encodes CDR1 KGHDR and CDR2 SFDVKD. V was shortened by 0 bases and J by 6 bases, with 9 bases between the two germline ends. The length of the CDR3 is 14 residues. CDR3 amino acids: CATSDLQYSDTQYF. The CDR3 nucleotides are TGTGCCACCAGTGATTTGCAGTATTCTGATACGCAGTATTTT.

V gene TRBV2 combines with J gene TRBJ1-2; D not resolved. CDR3 length: 12 amino acids. CDR1 is SNHLY and CDR2 is FYNNEI in the germline V gene. Trimming removed 4 bases from V and 4 bases from J, with 7 bases in between. CDR3 region: CASSGEGYGYTF. CDR3 sequence (DNA): TGTGCCAGCAGTGGGGAGGGCTATGGCTACACCTTC.

The chain employs TRBV20-1 and TRBJ2-5, with D maybe TRBD2 (5 bases). This CDR3 has 14 residues. Germline CDR1 DFQATT, CDR2 SNEGSKA (reference sequence). V lost 3 bases, J lost 5 bases, and 16 bases lay in between. The CDR3 loop reads CSARIPPSMETQYF. In nucleotides, the CDR3 is TGCAGTGCTAGGATCCCACCTAGCATGGAGACCCAGTACTTC.

The genes are TRBV5-4 and TRBJ1-4, with D tentatively TRBD1 (6 bases). Trimming cost V 2 bases and J 4 bases, with 15 bases left between them. CDR3 length: 16 residues. Per germline, CDR1 SGHNT and CDR2 YYREEE (reference sequence). The CDR3 DNA follows: TGTGCCAGCAGCTTCGGCGGAAGGACAGATAATGAAAAACTGTTTTTT. This sequence encodes CASSFGGRTDNEKLFF.

V gene TRBV30 combines with J gene TRBJ1-1; no reliable D call. Germline lookup yields CDR1 GTSNPN and CDR2 SVGIG (reference sequence). The CDR3 contains 12 residues. Deletions cut 5 bases from V and 0 bases from J, with 7 bases between. The CDR3 nucleotides are TGTGCCTGGGGGCGGGTGAACACTGAAGCTTTCTTT. Encoded protein: CAWGRVNTEAFF.

The rearrangement joins TRBV3-1 to TRBJ2-5; 15 bases match TRBD2. Germline V gene data show CDR1 as LGHDT and CDR2 as YNNKEL (reference sequence). The V gene end was trimmed by 0 bases and the J gene end by 4 bases; junction bases not matched to a gene: 6. This CDR3 is 18 amino acids long. CDR3 sequence: CASSQDRGLAGGLETQYF. The CDR3 nucleotides read TGTGCCAGCAGCCAAGATCGGGGACTAGCGGGAGGTTTAGAGACCCAGTACTTC.

This chain links TRBV10-2 with TRBJ2-6; no definite D call. This CDR3 is built from 15 residues. The ends were cut back, 8 bases at V and 0 bases at J, with 11 bases in the middle. CDR1 WSHSY and CDR2 SAAADI come from the germline V gene. The DNA for the CDR3 is TGCGCCAGCGGTACGGTGTTCTCTGGGGCCAACGTCCTGACTTTC. Residues: CASGTVFSGANVLTF.

The chain uses TRBV29-1 and TRBJ2-6, with D unclear. The ends were cut back, 7 bases at V and 1 base at J, with 8 bases in the middle. The V gene's germline CDR1 is SQVTM and CDR2 ANQGSEA. This CDR3 spans 13 amino acids. DNA for the CDR3: TGCAGCGCCTCAGGTTCTGGGGCCAACGTCCTGACTTTC. As protein: CSASGSGANVLTF.

This sequence joins TRBV10-3 and TRBJ2-5, with D tentatively TRBD1 (6 bases). This CDR3 comprises 13 residues. Germline V gives CDR1 ENHRY, CDR2 SYGVKD. Deletions cut 6 bases from V and 2 bases from J, with 10 bases between. This chain's CDR3 is CAIRGDTQETQYF. In DNA, the CDR3 is TGTGCCATCAGGGGGGACACACAAGAGACCCAGTACTTC.

This chain connects TRBV20-1 to TRBJ2-7; 7 positions agree with TRBD1. The CDR3 contains 14 residues. The germline V gene has CDR1 DFQATT and CDR2 SNEGSKA (reference sequence). V shed 6 bases and J 2 bases; nucleotides not matched to a gene: 10. The CDR3 nucleotides read TGCAGTGCCGGAGACAGGGCTCAACCCTACGAGCAGTACTTC. This gives the protein CSAGDRAQPYEQYF.

The gene calls are TRBV30 and TRBJ1-6; 7 positions match TRBD1. Per the germline V gene, CDR1 is GTSNPN and CDR2 is SVGIG (reference sequence). There are 17 residues in the CDR3. The V segment lost 3 bases and the J segment 6 bases; nucleotides outside the gene matches: 14. The CDR3 region has the DNA TGTGCCTGGAGCGAAAATTGGGGTCGACAGGGTAATTCACCCCTCCACTTT. Protein sequence: CAWSENWGRQGNSPLHF.

J is TRBJ1-2 and V is TRBV6-5, with D maybe TRBD1 (5 bases). Germline CDR1 reads MNHEY; CDR2 reads SVGAGI. Trimming took 5 bases from V and 8 from J, leaving 9 bases between them. The CDR3 sequence is 11 residues long. CDR3 sequence reads: CASSGGRGYTF. CDR3 nucleotides: TGTGCCAGCAGTGGGGGGAGAGGCTACACCTTC.

As for this clonotype: The CDR3 end shows no conserved phenylalanine or tryptophan, and so a read error is likely. This rearrangement joins TRBV27 to TRBJ2-7; TRBD1 agrees at 10 bases. CDR1 MNHEY and CDR2 SMNVEV come from the germline V gene (reference sequence). V dropped 3 bases and J dropped 7; count of bases not matched to a gene: 9. The CDR3 is made up of 15 amino acids. Here the CDR3 reads CASSFPGTGVGEQYL. The CDR3 DNA follows: TGTGCCAGCAGTTTTCCTGGGACAGGGGTGGGGGAGCAGTACCTC.

This chain connects TRBV6-2 or TRBV6-3 to TRBJ1-5, with TRBD1 as a possible D gene (5 bases). The germline V and J ends were trimmed by 8 bases and 0 bases, with 14 bases remaining between them. Germline V gene sequence: CDR1 MNHEY, CDR2 SVGEGT. CDR3 length: 15 residues. For the CDR3, the DNA is TGTGCCAGCGACAGAGGTCCTTATAGCAATCAGCCCCAGCATTTT. Translated, it gives CASDRGPYSNQPQHF.

Details on this clonotype: Germline is not matched at one junction end, which may reflect a read error. V and J are TRBV20-1 and TRBJ1-5, with 7 bases fitting TRBD1. Germline values: CDR1 DFQATT, CDR2 SNEGSKA (reference sequence). The CDR3 is 13 amino acids. CDR3 sequence: CSVRPGGNQPQHF. As DNA, the CDR3 is TGCAGTGTTAGACCAGGGGGGAATCAGCCCCAGCATTTT.

In this sample, this clonotype turned up once. The chain is built from TRBV20-1 and TRBJ1-2; D is unresolved. Deletions cut 5 bases from V and 6 bases from J, with 19 bases between. The CDR3 is 14 residues long. Germline CDR1 DFQATT, CDR2 SNEGSKA (reference sequence). CDR3 region: CSAGAGPLDDGYTF. DNA of the CDR3: TGCAGTGCTGGTGCCGGGCCCCTAGATGATGGCTACACCTTC.